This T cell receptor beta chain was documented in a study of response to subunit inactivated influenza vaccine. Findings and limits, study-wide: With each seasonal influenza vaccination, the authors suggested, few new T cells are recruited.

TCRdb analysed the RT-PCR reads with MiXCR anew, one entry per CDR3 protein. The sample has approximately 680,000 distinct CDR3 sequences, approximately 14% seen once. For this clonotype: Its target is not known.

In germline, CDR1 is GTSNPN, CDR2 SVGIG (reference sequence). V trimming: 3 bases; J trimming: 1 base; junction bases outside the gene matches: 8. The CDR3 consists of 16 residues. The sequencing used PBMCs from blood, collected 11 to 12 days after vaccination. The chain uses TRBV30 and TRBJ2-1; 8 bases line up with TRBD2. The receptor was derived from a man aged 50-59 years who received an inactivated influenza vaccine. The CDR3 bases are TGTGCCTGGAGGCGGCGCGGGGGGCGATCCTACAATGAGCAGTTCTTC. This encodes CAWRRRGGRSYNEQFF.